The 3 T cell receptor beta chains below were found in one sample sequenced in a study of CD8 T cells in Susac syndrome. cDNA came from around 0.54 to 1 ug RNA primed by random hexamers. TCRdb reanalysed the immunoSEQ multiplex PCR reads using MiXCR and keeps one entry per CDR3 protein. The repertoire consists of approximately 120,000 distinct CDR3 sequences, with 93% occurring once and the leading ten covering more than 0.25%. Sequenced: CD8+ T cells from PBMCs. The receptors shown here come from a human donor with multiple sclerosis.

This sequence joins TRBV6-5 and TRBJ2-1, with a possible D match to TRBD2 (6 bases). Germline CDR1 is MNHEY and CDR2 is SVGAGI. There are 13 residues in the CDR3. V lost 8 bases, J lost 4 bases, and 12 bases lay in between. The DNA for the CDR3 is TGTGCCAGCGCTTGGGGAGGATACAATGAGCAGTTCTTC. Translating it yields CASAWGGYNEQFF.

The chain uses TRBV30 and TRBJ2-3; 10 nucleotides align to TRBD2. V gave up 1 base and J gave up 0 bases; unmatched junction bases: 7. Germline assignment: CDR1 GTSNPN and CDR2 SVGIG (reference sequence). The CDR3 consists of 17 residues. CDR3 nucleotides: TGTGCCTGGAGTGGTGAACTAGCGGGGCATAGCACAGATACGCAGTATTTT. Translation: CAWSGELAGHSTDTQYF.

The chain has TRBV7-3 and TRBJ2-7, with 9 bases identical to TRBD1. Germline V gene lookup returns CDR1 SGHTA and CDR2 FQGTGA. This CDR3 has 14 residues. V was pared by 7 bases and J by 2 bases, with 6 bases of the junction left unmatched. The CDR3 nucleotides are TGTGCCAGCAAACCGACAGGGGGTACCTACGAGCAGTACTTC. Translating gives CASKPTGGTYEQYF.